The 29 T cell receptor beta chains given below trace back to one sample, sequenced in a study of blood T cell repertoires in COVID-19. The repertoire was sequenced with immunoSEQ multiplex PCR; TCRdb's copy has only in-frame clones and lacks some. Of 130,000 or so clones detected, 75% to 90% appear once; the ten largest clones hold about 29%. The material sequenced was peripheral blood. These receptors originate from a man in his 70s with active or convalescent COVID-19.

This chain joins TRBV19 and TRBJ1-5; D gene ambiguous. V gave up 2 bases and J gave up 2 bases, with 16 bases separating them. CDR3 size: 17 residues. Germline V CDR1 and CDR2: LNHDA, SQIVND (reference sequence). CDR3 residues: CASSIRPAVQGNQPQHF. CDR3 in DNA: TGTGCCAGTAGTATAAGGCCGGCGGTCCAAGGCAATCAGCCCCAGCATTTT.

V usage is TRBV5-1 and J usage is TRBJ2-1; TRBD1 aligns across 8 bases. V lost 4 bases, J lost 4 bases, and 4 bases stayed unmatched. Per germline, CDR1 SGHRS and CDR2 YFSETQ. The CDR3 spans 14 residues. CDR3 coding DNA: TGCGCCAGCAGCCCGGGACAGGAGTACAATGAGCAGTTCTTC. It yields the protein CASSPGQEYNEQFF.

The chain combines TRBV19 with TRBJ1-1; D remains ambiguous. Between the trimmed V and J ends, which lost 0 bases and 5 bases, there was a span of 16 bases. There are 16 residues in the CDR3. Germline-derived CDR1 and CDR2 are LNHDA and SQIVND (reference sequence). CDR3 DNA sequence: TGTGCCAGTAGTATAGATCGAGGAGGGAGAGGGACTGAAGCTTTCTTT. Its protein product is CASSIDRGGRGTEAFF.

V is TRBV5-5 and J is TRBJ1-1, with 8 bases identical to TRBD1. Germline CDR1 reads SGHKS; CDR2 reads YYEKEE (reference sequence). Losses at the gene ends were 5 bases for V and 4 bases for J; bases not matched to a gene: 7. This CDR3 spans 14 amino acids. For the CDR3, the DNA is TGTGCCAGCAGTTTAGGACAGGGAGGCACTGAAGCTTTCTTT. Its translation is CASSLGQGGTEAFF.

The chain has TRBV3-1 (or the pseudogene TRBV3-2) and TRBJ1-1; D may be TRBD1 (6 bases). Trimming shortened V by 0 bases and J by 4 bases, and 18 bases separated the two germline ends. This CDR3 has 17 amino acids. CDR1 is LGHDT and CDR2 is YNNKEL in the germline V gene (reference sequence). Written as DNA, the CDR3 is TGTGCCAGCAGCCAAGAGTTGGGACCAGGGGCTTCCACTGAAGCTTTCTTT. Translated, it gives CASSQELGPGASTEAFF.

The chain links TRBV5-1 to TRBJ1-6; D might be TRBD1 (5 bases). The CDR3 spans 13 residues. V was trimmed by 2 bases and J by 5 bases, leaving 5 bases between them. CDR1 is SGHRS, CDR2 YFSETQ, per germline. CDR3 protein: CASSLQDNSPLHF. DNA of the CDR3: TGCGCCAGCAGCTTACAGGATAATTCACCCCTCCACTTT.

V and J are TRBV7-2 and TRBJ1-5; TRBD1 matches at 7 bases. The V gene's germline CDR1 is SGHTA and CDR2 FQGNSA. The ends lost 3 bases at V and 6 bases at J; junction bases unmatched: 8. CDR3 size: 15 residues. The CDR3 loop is CASSFTNRGGQPQHF. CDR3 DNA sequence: TGTGCCAGCAGCTTTACTAACAGGGGAGGTCAGCCCCAGCATTTT.

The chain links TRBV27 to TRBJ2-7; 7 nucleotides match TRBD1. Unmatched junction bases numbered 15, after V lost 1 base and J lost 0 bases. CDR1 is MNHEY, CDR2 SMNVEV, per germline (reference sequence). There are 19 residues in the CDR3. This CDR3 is CASSLYPPWAGDSSYEQYF. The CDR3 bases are TGTGCCAGCAGTTTATACCCTCCCTGGGCAGGGGACAGCTCCTACGAGCAGTACTTC.

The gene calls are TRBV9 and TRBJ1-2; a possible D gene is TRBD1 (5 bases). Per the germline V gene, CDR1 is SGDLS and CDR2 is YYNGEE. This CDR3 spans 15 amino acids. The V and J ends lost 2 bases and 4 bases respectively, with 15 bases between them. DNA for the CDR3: TGTGCCAGCAGCGTGGACAACATGGCGCGCTATGGCTACACCTTC. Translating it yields CASSVDNMARYGYTF.

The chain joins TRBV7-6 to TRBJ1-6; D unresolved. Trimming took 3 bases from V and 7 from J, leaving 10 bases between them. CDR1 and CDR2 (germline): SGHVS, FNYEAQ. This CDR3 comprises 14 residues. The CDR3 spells CASSFSQANSPLHF. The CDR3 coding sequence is TGTGCCAGCAGCTTCTCTCAGGCCAATTCACCCCTCCACTTT.

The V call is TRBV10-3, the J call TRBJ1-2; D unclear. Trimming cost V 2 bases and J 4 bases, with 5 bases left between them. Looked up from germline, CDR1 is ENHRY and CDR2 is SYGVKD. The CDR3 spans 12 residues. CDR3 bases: TGTGCCATCAGTGAGGGCCCCTATGGCTACACCTTC. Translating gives CAISEGPYGYTF.

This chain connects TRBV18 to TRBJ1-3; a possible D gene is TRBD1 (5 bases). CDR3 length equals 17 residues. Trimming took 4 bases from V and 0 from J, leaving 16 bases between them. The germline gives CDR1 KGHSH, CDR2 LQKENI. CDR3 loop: CASSRGTAGSSGNTIYF. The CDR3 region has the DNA TGTGCCAGCTCACGCGGGACGGCCGGTAGCTCTGGAAACACCATATATTTT.

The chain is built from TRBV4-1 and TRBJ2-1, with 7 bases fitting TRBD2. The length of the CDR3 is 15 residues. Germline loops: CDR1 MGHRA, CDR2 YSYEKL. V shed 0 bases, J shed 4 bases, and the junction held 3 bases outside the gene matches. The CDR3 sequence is CASSQEGEGYNEQFF. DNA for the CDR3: TGCGCCAGCAGCCAAGAGGGGGAGGGGTACAATGAGCAGTTCTTC.

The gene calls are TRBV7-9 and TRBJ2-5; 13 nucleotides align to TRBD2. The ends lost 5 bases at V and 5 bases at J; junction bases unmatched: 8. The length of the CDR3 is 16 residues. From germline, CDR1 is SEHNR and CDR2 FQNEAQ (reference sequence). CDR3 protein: CASSEGTSGAWETQYF. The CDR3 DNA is TGTGCCAGCAGCGAGGGGACTAGCGGGGCCTGGGAGACCCAGTACTTC.

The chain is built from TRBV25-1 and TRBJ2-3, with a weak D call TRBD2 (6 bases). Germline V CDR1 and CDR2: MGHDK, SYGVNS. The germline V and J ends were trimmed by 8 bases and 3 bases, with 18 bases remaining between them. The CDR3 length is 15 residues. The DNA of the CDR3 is TGTGCCAGCGCCGTGGGCGGGGCGAAGACAGATACGCAGTATTTT. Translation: CASAVGGAKTDTQYF.

In DNA, the CDR3 is TGTGCCAGCAGTCCATACCCCCTTCTAGCGGGTACCACCTACGAGCAGTACTTC. It is translated as CASSPYPLLAGTTYEQYF. The chain recombines TRBV28 with TRBJ2-7, with 8 nucleotides matching TRBD2. The germline CDR1 and CDR2 sequences are MDHEN and SYDVKM. The CDR3 is 18 amino acids. V shed 5 bases, J shed 2 bases, and the junction held 17 bases outside the gene matches.

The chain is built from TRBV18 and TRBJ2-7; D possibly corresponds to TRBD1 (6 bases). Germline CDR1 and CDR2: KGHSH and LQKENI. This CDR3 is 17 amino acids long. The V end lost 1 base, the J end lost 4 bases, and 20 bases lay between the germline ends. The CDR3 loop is CASSPRREGTMGYEQYF. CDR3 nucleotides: TGTGCCAGCTCACCACGGCGTGAAGGGACAATGGGGTACGAGCAGTACTTC.

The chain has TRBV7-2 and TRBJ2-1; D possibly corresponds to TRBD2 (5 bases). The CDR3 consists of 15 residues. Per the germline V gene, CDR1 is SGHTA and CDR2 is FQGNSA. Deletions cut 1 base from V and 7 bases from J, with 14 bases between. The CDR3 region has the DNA TGTGCCAGCAGCTTAGGACAACTAGTTAGGAATGAGCAGTTCTTC. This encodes CASSLGQLVRNEQFF.

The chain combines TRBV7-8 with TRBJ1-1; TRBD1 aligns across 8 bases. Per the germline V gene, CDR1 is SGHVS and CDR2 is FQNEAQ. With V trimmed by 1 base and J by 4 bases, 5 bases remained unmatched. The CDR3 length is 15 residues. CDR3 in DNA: TGTGCCAGCAGCTTAGGAAGGACAGGGCTCACTGAAGCTTTCTTT. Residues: CASSLGRTGLTEAFF.

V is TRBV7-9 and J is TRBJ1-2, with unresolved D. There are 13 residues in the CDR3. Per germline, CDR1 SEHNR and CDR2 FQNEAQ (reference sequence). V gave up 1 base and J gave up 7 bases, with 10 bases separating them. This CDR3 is CASSLGSEPGYTF. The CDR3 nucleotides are TGTGCCAGCAGCTTAGGCAGCGAGCCTGGCTACACCTTC. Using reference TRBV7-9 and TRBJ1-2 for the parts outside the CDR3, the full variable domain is DTGVSQNPRHKITKRGQNVTFRCDPISEHNRLYWYRQTLGQGPEFLTYFQNEAQLEKSRLLSDRFSAERPKGSFSTLEIQRTEQGDSAMYLCASSLGSEPGYTFGSGTRLTVV.

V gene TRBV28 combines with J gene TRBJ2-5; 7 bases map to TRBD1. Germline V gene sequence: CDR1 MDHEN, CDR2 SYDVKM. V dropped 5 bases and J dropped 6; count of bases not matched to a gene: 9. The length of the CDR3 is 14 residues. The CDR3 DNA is TGTGCCAGCAGTACCAAACAGGGGAGTAAGACCCAGTACTTC. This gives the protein CASSTKQGSKTQYF.

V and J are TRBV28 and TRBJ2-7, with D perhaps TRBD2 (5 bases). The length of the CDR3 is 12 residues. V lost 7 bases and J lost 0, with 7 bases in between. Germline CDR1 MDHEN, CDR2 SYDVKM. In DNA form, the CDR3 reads TGTGCCAGCACCACTAGCTCCTACGAGCAGTACTTC. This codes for CASTTSSYEQYF.

The CDR3 protein is CASSRQGYEQYF. CDR3 in DNA: TGTGCCAGCAGCCGACAGGGCTACGAGCAGTACTTC. The rearrangement links TRBV11-2 to TRBJ2-7, with 7 bases lining up with TRBD1. The trim removed 5 bases at V and 3 bases at J, leaving 1 base unmatched. The CDR3 contains 12 residues. Germline V gives CDR1 SGHAT, CDR2 FQNNGV.

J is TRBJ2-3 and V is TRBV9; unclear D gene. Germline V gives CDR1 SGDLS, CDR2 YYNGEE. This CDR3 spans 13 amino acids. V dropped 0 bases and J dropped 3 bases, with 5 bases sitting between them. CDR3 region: CASSVGMTDTQYF. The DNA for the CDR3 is TGTGCCAGCAGCGTAGGTATGACAGATACGCAGTATTTT.

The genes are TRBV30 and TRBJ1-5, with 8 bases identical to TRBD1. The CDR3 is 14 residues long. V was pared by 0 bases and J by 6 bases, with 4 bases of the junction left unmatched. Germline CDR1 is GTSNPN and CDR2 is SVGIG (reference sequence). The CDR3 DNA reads TGTGCCTGGAGTGTAGGACAGGGAACTCAGCCCCAGCATTTT. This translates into CAWSVGQGTQPQHF.

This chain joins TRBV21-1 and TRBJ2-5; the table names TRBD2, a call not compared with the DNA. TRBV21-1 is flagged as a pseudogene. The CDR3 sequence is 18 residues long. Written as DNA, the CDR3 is TGTGCCAGCCCGCTTGGAGGGGAACCCCTGATGTGCCAAGAGACCCAGTACTTC. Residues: CASPLGGEPLMCQETQYF.

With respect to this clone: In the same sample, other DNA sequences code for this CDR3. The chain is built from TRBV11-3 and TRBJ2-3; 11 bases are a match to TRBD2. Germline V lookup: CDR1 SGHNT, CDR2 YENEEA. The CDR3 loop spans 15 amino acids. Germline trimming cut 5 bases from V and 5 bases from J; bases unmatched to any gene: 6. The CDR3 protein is CASSLLAGAGDTQYF. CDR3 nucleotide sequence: TGTGCCAGCAGCCTACTAGCGGGAGCGGGAGATACGCAGTATTTT.

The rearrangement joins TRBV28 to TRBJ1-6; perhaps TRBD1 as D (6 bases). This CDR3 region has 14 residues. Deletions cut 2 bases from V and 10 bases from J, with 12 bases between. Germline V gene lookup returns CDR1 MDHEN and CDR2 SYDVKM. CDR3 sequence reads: CASSLMRGNSPLHF. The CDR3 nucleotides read TGTGCCAGCAGTTTAATGAGGGGGAACTCACCCCTCCACTTT.

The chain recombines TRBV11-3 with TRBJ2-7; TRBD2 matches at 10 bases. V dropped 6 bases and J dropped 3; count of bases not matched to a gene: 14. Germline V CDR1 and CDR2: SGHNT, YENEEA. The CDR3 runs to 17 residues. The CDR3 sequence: CASRPGQSGRENYEQYF. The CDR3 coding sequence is TGTGCCAGCAGACCCGGGCAGAGCGGGAGGGAAAACTACGAGCAGTACTTC. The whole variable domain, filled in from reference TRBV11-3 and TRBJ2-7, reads EAGVVQSPRYKIIEKKQPVAFWCNPISGHNTLYWYLQNLGQGPELLIRYENEEAVDDSQLPKDRFSAERLKGVDSTLKIQPAELGDSAVYLCASRPGQSGRENYEQYFGPGTRLTVT.